This TCR beta chain derives from a study of blood T cell repertoires in COVID-19. The V gene's germline CDR1 is MGHDK and CDR2 SYGVNS. V dropped 5 bases and J dropped 1 base, with 12 bases sitting between them. This CDR3 is 14 amino acids long. Only in-frame clones appear in the TCRdb table, and some are missing; sequencing was by immunoSEQ multiplex PCR. The sample lists about 300,000 clones; approximately 84% were seen once. The V call is TRBV25-1, the J call TRBJ2-7, with D possibly TRBD1 on 6 matching bases. This receptor was obtained from a man aged 30 to 39 who had recovered from COVID-19. The sample was PBMCs or T cells enriched from blood (not recorded which). The CDR3 is CASSTVRGSYEQYF. CDR3 coding DNA: TGTGCCAGCAGTACGGTCAGGGGATCCTACGAGCAGTACTTC.